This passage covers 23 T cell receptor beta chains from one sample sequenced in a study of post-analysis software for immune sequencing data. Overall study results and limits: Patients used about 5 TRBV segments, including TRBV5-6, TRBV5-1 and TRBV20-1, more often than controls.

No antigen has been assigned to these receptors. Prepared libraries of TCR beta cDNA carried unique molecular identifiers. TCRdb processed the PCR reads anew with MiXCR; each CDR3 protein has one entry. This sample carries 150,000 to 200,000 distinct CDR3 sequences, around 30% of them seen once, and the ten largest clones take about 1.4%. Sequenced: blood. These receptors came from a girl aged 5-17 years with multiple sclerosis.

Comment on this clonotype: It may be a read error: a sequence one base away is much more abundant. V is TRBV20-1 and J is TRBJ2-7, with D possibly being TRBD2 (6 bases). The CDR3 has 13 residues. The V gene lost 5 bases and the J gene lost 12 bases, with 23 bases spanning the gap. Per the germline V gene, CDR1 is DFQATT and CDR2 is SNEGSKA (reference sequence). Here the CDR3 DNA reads TGCAGTGCTGGAGGATTGGGACTCACCCTTGGGTACTTC. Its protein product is CSAGGLGLTLGYF.

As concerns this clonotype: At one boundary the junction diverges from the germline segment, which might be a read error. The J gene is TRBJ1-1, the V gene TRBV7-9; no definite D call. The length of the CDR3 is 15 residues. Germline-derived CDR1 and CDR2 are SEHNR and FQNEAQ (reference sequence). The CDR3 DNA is TGTGCCGGCAGCTTAGCGTGGGGAGGGAACACTGAAGCTTTCTTT. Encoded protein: CAGSLAWGGNTEAFF.

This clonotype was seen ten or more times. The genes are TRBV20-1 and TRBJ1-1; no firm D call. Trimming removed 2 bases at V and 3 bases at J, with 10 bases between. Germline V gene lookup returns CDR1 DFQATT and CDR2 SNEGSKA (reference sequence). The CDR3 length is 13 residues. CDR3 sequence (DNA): TGCAGTGCTAGAATGCACCCGGACACTGAAGCTTTCTTT. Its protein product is CSARMHPDTEAFF.

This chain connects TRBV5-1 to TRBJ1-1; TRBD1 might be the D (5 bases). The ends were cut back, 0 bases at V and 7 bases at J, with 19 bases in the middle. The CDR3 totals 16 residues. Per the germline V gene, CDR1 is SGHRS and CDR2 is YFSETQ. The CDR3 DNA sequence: TGCGCCAGCAGCTTGGGGGGAAGCCCAGGCAGGGTTGAAGCTTTCTTT. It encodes CASSLGGSPGRVEAFF. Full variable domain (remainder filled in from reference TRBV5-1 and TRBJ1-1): KAGVTQTPRYLIKTRGQQVTLSCSPISGHRSVSWYQQTPGQGLQFLFEYFSETQRNKGNFPGRFSGRQFSNSRSEMNVSTLELGDSALYLCASSLGGSPGRVEAFFGQGTRLTVV.

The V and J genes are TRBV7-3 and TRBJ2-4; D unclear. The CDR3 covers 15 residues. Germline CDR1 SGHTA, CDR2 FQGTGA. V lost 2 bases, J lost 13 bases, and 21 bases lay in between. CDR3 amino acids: CASSLSIGTYNEQYF. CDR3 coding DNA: TGTGCCAGCAGCTTATCGATAGGCACCTACAATGAGCAGTACTTC. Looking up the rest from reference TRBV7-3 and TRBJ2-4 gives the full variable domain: GAGVSQTPSNKVTEKGKYVELRCDPISGHTALYWYRQSLGQGPEFLIYFQGTGAADDSGLPNDRFFAVRPEGSVSTLKIQRTERGDSAVYLCASSLSIGTYNEQYFGAGTRLSVL.

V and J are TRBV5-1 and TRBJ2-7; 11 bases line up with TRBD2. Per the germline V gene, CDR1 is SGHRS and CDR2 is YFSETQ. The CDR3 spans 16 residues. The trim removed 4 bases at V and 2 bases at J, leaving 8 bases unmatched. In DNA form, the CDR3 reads TGCGCCAGCAGCCCTGGAGGGACTAGCGGACCCTACGAGCAGTACTTC. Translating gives CASSPGGTSGPYEQYF.

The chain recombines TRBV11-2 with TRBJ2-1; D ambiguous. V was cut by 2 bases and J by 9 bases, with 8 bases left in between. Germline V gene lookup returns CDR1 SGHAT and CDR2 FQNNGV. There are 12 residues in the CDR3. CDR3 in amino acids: CASSLILPEQFF. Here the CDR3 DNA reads TGTGCCAGCAGCTTAATTCTCCCTGAGCAGTTCTTC.

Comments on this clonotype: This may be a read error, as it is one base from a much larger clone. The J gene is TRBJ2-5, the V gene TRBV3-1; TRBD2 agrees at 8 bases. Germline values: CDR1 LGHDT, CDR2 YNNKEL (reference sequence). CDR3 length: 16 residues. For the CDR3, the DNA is TGTGTCAGCAGCCAAGCTCAAAGCGGGAGTATGGAGACCCAGTACTTC. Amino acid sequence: CVSSQAQSGSMETQYF.

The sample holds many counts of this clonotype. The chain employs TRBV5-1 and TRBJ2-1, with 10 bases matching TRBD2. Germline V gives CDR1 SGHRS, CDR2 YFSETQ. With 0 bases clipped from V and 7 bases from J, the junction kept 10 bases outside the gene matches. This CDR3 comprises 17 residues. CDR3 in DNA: TGCGCCAGCAGCTTGGTTGCTAGCGGGAGTATGAGGAATGAGCAGTTCTTC. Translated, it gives CASSLVASGSMRNEQFF.

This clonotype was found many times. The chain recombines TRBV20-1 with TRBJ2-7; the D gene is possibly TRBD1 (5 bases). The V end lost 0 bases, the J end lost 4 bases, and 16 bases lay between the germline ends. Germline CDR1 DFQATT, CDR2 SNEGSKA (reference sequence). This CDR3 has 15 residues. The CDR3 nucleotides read TGCAGTGCTAGAGATCGATCAGGGTCGAGATACGAGCAGTACTTC. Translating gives CSARDRSGSRYEQYF.

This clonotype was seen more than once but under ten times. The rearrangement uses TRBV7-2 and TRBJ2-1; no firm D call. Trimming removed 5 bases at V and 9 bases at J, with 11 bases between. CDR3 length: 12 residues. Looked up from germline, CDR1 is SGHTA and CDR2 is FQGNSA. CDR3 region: CASSAGVGEQFF. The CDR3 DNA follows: TGTGCCAGCAGCGCAGGAGTTGGTGAGCAGTTCTTC.

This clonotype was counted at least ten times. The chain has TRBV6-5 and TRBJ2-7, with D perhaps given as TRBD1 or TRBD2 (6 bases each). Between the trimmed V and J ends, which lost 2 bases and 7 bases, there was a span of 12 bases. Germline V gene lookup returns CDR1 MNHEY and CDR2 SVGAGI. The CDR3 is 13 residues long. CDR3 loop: CASSYGGLGEQYF. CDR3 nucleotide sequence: TGTGCCAGCAGTTACGGGGGGCTCGGGGAGCAGTACTTC.

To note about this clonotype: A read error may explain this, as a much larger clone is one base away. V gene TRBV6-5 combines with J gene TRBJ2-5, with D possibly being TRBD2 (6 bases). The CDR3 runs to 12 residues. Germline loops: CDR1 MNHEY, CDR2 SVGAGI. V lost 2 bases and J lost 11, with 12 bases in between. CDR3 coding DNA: TGTGCCAGCAGTTACGGGGGAGGAGAGCAGTACTTC. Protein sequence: CASSYGGGEQYF.

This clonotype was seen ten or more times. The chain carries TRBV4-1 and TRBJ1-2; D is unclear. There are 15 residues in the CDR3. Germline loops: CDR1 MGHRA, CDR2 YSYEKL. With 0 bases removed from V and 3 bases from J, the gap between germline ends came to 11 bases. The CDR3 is CASSQDLAADYGYTF. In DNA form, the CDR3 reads TGCGCCAGCAGCCAAGATCTCGCGGCGGACTATGGCTACACCTTC.

CDR3 sequence: CASSNGTGYNEQFF. DNA for the CDR3: TGTGCCAGCAGCAATGGGACAGGCTACAATGAGCAGTTCTTC. The chain links TRBV21-1 to TRBJ2-1; the table assigns TRBD1, which was not confirmed against the DNA. TRBV21-1 is listed as a pseudogene. CDR3 length: 14 residues.

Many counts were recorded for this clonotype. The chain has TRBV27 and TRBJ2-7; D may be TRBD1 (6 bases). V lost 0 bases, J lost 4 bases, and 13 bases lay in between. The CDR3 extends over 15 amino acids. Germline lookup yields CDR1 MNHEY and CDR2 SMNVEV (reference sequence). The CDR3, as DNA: TGTGCCAGCAGTTTATCCCAGGGGAAGCCTTACGAGCAGTACTTC. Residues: CASSLSQGKPYEQYF.

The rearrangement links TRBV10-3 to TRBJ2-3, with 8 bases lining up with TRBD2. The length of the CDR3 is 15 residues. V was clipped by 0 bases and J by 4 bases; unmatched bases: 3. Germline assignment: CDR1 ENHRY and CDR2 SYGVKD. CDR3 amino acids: CAISESTGGADTQYF. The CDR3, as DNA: TGTGCCATCAGTGAGTCAACGGGAGGGGCAGATACGCAGTATTTT.

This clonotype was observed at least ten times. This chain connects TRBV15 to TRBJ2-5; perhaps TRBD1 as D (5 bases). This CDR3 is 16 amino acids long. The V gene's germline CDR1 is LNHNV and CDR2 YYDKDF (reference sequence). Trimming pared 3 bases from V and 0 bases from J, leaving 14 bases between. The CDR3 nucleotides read TGTGCCACCAGCAGTGCCGGCGGCAGGGACCAAGAGACCCAGTACTTC. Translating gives CATSSAGGRDQETQYF. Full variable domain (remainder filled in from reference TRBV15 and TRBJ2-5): DAMVIQNPRYQVTQFGKPVTLSCSQTLNHNVMYWYQQKSSQAPKLLFHYYDKDFNNEADTPDNFQSRRPNTSFCFLDIRSPGLGDTAMYLCATSSAGGRDQETQYFGPGTRLLVL.

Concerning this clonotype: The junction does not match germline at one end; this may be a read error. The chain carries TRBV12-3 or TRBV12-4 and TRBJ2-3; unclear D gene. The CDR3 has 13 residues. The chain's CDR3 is CAGSIQPADTQYF. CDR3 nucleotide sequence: TGTGCCGGCAGTATACAGCCAGCAGATACGCAGTATTTT.

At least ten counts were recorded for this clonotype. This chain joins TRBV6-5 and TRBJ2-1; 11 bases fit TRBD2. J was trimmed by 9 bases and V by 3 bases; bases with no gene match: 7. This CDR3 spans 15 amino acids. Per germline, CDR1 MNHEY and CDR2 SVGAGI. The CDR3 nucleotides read TGTGCCAGCAGTTATACGGCTAGCGGGGGGCTTGAGCAGTTCTTC. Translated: CASSYTASGGLEQFF.

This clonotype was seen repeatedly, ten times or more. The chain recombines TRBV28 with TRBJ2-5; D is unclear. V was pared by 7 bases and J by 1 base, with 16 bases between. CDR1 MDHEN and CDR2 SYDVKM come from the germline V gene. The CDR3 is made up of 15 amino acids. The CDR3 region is CASTSSAYLQETQYF. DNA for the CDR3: TGTGCCAGCACCAGCTCGGCCTATCTCCAAGAGACCCAGTACTTC.

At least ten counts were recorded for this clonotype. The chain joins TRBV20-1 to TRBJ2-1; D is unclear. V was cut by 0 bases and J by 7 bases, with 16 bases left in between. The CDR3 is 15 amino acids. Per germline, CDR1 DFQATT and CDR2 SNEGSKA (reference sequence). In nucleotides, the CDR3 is TGCAGTGCTAGAGATCTACGCGGAGTTGGAAATGAGCAGTTCTTC. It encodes CSARDLRGVGNEQFF.

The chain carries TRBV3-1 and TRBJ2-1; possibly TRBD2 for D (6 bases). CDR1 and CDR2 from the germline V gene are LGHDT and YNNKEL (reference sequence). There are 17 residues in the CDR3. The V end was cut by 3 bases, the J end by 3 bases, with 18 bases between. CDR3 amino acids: CASSHTQTGLDYNEQFF. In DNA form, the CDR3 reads TGTGCCAGCAGCCATACTCAAACGGGACTCGACTACAATGAGCAGTTCTTC.